Listed here is a single TCR beta chain. What it binds is unknown. The sample originates from a study of T cell responses to AZD1222 COVID-19 vaccine. Notes on the study in general: Targeting of unmutated variant regions was reportedly seen in nearly half of spike-specific TCRs.

Here immunoSEQ multiplex PCR was the method, and the copy in TCRdb shows in-frame clones only, minus some. The table lists 100,000 to 150,000 clones, approximately 85% of them singletons. The CDR3 is 14 residues long. The V end lost 0 bases, the J end lost 9 bases, and 13 bases lay between the germline ends. CDR1 is SGHRS and CDR2 is YFSETQ in the germline V gene. The source of this sequence is an adult who received the AZD1222 COVID-19 vaccine. The chain joins TRBV5-1 to TRBJ1-5; possibly TRBD1 for D (5 bases). The sample was peripheral blood, taken 28 days after the second AZD1222 dose. CDR3: CASSLEPGTSPQHF. The CDR3 DNA is TGCGCCAGCAGCTTGGAACCGGGGACGTCGCCCCAGCATTTT. The full variable domain, its missing parts supplied by reference TRBV5-1 and TRBJ1-5, is KAGVTQTPRYLIKTRGQQVTLSCSPISGHRSVSWYQQTPGQGLQFLFEYFSETQRNKGNFPGRFSGRQFSNSRSEMNVSTLELGDSALYLCASSLEPGTSPQHFGDGTRLSIL.